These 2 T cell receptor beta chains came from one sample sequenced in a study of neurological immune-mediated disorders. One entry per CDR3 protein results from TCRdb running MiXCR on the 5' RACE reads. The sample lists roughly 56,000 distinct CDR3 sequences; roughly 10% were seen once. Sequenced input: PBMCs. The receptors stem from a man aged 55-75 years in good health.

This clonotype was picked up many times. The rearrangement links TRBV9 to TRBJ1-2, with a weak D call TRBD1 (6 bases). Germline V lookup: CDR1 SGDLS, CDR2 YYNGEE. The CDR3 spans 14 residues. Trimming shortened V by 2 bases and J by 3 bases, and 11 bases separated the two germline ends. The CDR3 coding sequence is TGTGCCAGCAGCGTGAACAGGGAGGACTATGGCTACACCTTC. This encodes CASSVNREDYGYTF. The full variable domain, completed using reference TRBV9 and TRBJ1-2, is DSGVTQTPKHLITATGQRVTLRCSPRSGDLSVYWYQQSLDQGLQFLIQYYNGEERAKGNILERFSAQQFPDLHSELNLSSLELGDSALYFCASSVNREDYGYTFGSGTRLTVV.

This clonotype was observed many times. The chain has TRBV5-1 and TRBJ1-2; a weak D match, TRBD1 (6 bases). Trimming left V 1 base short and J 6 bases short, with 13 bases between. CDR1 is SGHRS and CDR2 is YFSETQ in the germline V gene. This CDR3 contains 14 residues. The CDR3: CASSLSRGSNGYTF. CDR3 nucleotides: TGCGCCAGCAGCTTGTCCAGGGGAAGTAATGGCTACACCTTC.